Following are 26 T cell receptor beta chains from one sample sequenced in a study of blood T cell repertoires in COVID-19. Generated by immunoSEQ multiplex PCR, the TCRdb table keeps only in-frame clones and is missing some. The repertoire consists of around 100,000 clones, with roughly nine tenths occurring once and the leading ten covering less than 6.5%. The sequencing sample was made of peripheral blood. Source of these receptors: a human donor in a cohort sampled during active COVID-19.

This chain uses TRBV7-3 with TRBJ2-2; D is uncertain. V was shortened by 4 bases and J by 0 bases, with 9 bases between the two germline ends. Per germline, CDR1 SGHTA and CDR2 FQGTGA. This CDR3 has 15 amino acids. This CDR3 is CASSSQTSNTGELFF. The CDR3 region has the DNA TGTGCCAGCAGCTCACAGACATCGAACACCGGGGAGCTGTTTTTT.

The chain joins TRBV5-1 to TRBJ1-2; D is possibly TRBD1 (5 bases). With 3 bases removed from V and 7 bases from J, the gap between germline ends came to 10 bases. The CDR3 is 12 amino acids. From germline, CDR1 is SGHRS and CDR2 YFSETQ. The CDR3 reads CASSSSGFGYTF. The CDR3 coding sequence is TGCGCCAGCAGCTCGTCAGGGTTTGGCTACACCTTC.

The J gene is TRBJ2-7, the V gene TRBV4-1; 11 nucleotides align to TRBD1. The CDR3 covers 17 residues. V dropped 0 bases and J dropped 2; count of bases not matched to a gene: 6. Germline CDR1 is MGHRA and CDR2 is YSYEKL. CDR3 nucleotides: TGCGCCAGCAGCCAAGACGGACAGGGGGCGAAAGCCTACGAGCAGTACTTC. It is translated as CASSQDGQGAKAYEQYF.

V is TRBV6-1 and J is TRBJ1-5, with no clear D. Trimming left V 2 bases short and J 9 bases short, with 8 bases between. The CDR3 covers 12 residues. Germline-derived CDR1 and CDR2 are MNHNS and SASEGT. CDR3 DNA sequence: TGTGCCAGCAGTGAATATCCTCGGCCCCAGCATTTT. It codes for CASSEYPRPQHF.

V usage is TRBV5-4 and J usage is TRBJ2-3, with TRBD1 as a possible D gene (6 bases). The CDR3 is 14 residues long. Between the trimmed V and J ends, which lost 1 base and 8 bases, there was a span of 14 bases. The germline V gene encodes CDR1 SGHNT and CDR2 YYREEE (reference sequence). CDR3 sequence (DNA): TGTGCCAGCAGCTTGCTAGGGGGTGAGGGTACGCAGTATTTT. Translating it yields CASSLLGGEGTQYF.

The chain joins TRBV6-2 or TRBV6-3 to TRBJ1-4; 7 bases are a match to TRBD1. The germline V gene has CDR1 MNHEY and CDR2 SVGEGT. The CDR3 has 15 residues. The V and J ends lost 0 bases and 7 bases, in that order; junction bases with no gene match: 5. DNA for the CDR3: TGTGCCAGCAGTTACTCGAGAGGGGGCGGTGAAAAACTGTTTTTT. Its translation is CASSYSRGGGEKLFF.

The genes are TRBV28 and TRBJ2-2, with 9 bases aligning to TRBD1. Germline lookup yields CDR1 MDHEN and CDR2 SYDVKM. Germline trimming cut 7 bases from V and 7 bases from J; bases unmatched to any gene: 13. The CDR3 spans 16 residues. CDR3 DNA: TGTGCCAGCACCCTACACGGACAGGGGCGGGGCGGGGAGCTGTTTTTT. Translation: CASTLHGQGRGGELFF.

The V gene is TRBV11-2, the J gene TRBJ2-1; TRBD2 matches at 10 bases. The V segment lost 4 bases and the J segment 4 bases; nucleotides outside the gene matches: 7. This CDR3 is built from 16 residues. Germline lookup yields CDR1 SGHAT and CDR2 FQNNGV. The CDR3 bases are TGTGCCAGCAGCTCTCTAGCGGGAGAGGCTTACAATGAGCAGTTCTTC. It is translated as CASSSLAGEAYNEQFF.

The V gene is TRBV13, the J gene TRBJ1-3; 10 bases are a match to TRBD1. The ends lost 2 bases at V and 0 bases at J; junction bases unmatched: 10. The CDR3 contains 19 residues. Germline values: CDR1 PRHDT, CDR2 FYEKMQ (reference sequence). As DNA, the CDR3 is TGTGCCAGCAGCTTATACCCACCGGGACAGGGGAACTCTGGAAACACCATATATTTT. Its translation: CASSLYPPGQGNSGNTIYF.

The J gene is TRBJ2-3, the V gene TRBV30, with 11 bases lining up with TRBD2. Germline CDR1 reads GTSNPN; CDR2 reads SVGIG (reference sequence). After removal of 3 bases from V and 8 bases from J, the junction contained 7 bases not matched to a gene. The CDR3 loop spans 14 amino acids. The CDR3 sequence is CAWRLAGAAGTQYF. In DNA form, the CDR3 reads TGTGCCTGGAGACTAGCGGGGGCCGCCGGTACGCAGTATTTT.

The chain joins TRBV7-2 to TRBJ1-6, with D possibly TRBD1 on 6 matching bases. The germline gives CDR1 SGHTA, CDR2 FQGNSA. Trimming stripped 3 bases from V and 0 bases from J, with 15 bases between. The CDR3 is made up of 18 amino acids. The CDR3 protein is CASSFPRGSSSYNSPLHF. In DNA, the CDR3 is TGTGCCAGCAGCTTCCCAAGGGGGTCTAGCTCCTATAATTCACCCCTCCACTTT.

The rearrangement links TRBV19 to TRBJ1-5; 9 bases match TRBD1. The germline gives CDR1 LNHDA, CDR2 SQIVND (reference sequence). The CDR3 is made up of 15 amino acids. With V trimmed by 5 bases and J by 4 bases, 6 bases remained unmatched. For the CDR3, the DNA is TGTGCCAGTAGTCATAAAGGGACAGGGAATCAGCCCCAGCATTTT. Amino acids: CASSHKGTGNQPQHF.

The chain carries TRBV4-2 and TRBJ2-6, with TRBD2 matching over 11 bases. The CDR3 is 18 amino acids. The J segment lost 4 bases and the V segment lost 8 bases, leaving 13 bases of the junction unmatched. Germline CDR1 reads LGHNA; CDR2 reads YNFKEQ. Here the CDR3 reads CASRVDSGGVKGANVLTF. The CDR3 region has the DNA TGTGCCAGCCGCGTTGATAGCGGGGGGGTAAAAGGGGCCAACGTCCTGACTTTC.

This clone appeared a single time. The rearrangement links TRBV5-1 to TRBJ1-2, with unresolved D. Deletions cut 0 bases from V and 4 bases from J, with 10 bases between. Per the germline V gene, CDR1 is SGHRS and CDR2 is YFSETQ. The CDR3 runs 14 residues. The CDR3, as DNA: TGCGCCAGCAGCTTGGGTTCGGGGTTCTATGGCTACACCTTC. Encoded protein: CASSLGSGFYGYTF.

The rearrangement uses TRBV29-1 and TRBJ1-4; D is uncertain. CDR3 length: 16 residues. CDR1 and CDR2 from the germline V gene are SQVTM and ANQGSEA. The V gene lost 5 bases and the J gene lost 2 bases, with 18 bases spanning the gap. CDR3 sequence reads: CSVTPQKPYTNEKLFF. CDR3 DNA: TGCAGCGTTACCCCACAGAAACCTTATACTAATGAAAAACTGTTTTTT.

The sample holds one count of this clone. The gene calls are TRBV7-8 and TRBJ1-6; a possible D gene is TRBD1 (5 bases). The germline gives CDR1 SGHVS, CDR2 FQNEAQ. V lost 5 bases and J lost 5, with 37 bases in between. The CDR3 runs to 23 residues. In nucleotides, the CDR3 is TGTGCCAGCAGCCAAACCATCCCTCGTCGGTTCGCGGGGGGGATTTGGGATAATTCACCCCTCCACTTT. Protein sequence: CASSQTIPRRFAGGIWDNSPLHF.

The rearrangement joins TRBV7-9 to TRBJ1-5; D possibly corresponds to TRBD1 (5 bases). This CDR3 contains 14 residues. With 3 bases removed from V and 0 bases from J, the gap between germline ends came to 6 bases. Germline V CDR1 and CDR2: SEHNR, FQNEAQ (reference sequence). The CDR3 sequence is CASSFDSSNQPQHF. The DNA of the CDR3 is TGTGCCAGCAGCTTCGACAGTAGCAATCAGCCCCAGCATTTT.

This sequence joins TRBV7-9 and TRBJ2-2; the D is unclear. CDR3 length: 13 amino acids. Germline CDR1 SEHNR, CDR2 FQNEAQ (reference sequence). Trimming took 5 bases from V and 1 from J, leaving 5 bases between them. In DNA, the CDR3 is TGTGCCAGCAGCAACAAGAACACCGGGGAGCTGTTTTTT. Amino acids: CASSNKNTGELFF.

This chain links TRBV24-1 with TRBJ2-7, with 16 bases that match TRBD2. Trimming removed 5 bases from V and 0 bases from J; junction bases left unmatched: 3. The CDR3 has 17 amino acids. Germline assignment: CDR1 KGHDR and CDR2 SFDVKD. The CDR3 is CATSAGLAGGGSYEQYF. The CDR3 DNA sequence: TGTGCCACCAGTGCGGGACTAGCGGGAGGGGGCTCCTACGAGCAGTACTTC.

V and J are TRBV5-4 and TRBJ1-2; D gene unclear. V lost 2 bases, J lost 8 bases, and 7 bases lay in between. This CDR3 is 11 amino acids long. CDR1 is SGHNT, CDR2 YYREEE, per germline (reference sequence). CDR3 amino acids: CASSFLSGYTF. DNA for the CDR3: TGTGCCAGCAGCTTCCTGTCCGGCTACACCTTC.

The chain recombines TRBV5-1 with TRBJ1-1, with 7 bases identical to TRBD1. Germline CDR1 and CDR2: SGHRS and YFSETQ. The V segment lost 2 bases and the J segment 3 bases; nucleotides outside the gene matches: 4. The CDR3 contains 14 residues. Here the CDR3 DNA reads TGCGCCAGCAGCTTCAGGGGGTGGGACACTGAAGCTTTCTTT. Translation gives CASSFRGWDTEAFF. The whole variable domain, remainder taken from reference TRBV5-1 and TRBJ1-1, is KAGVTQTPRYLIKTRGQQVTLSCSPISGHRSVSWYQQTPGQGLQFLFEYFSETQRNKGNFPGRFSGRQFSNSRSEMNVSTLELGDSALYLCASSFRGWDTEAFFGQGTRLTVV.

This chain links TRBV19 with TRBJ1-3; TRBD1 aligns across 10 bases. The junction had 4 bases not matched to a gene; V was cut back by 7 bases and J by 1 base. There are 15 residues in the CDR3. The germline CDR1 and CDR2 sequences are LNHDA and SQIVND (reference sequence). The CDR3 DNA reads as TGTGCCAGTATGGGACAGGGGTATTCTGGAAACACCATATATTTT. As protein: CASMGQGYSGNTIYF. Looking up the rest from reference TRBV19 and TRBJ1-3 gives the full variable domain: DGGITQSPKYLFRKEGQNVTLSCEQNLNHDAMYWYRQDPGQGLRLIYYSQIVNDFQKGDIAEGYSVSREKKESFPLTVTSAQKNPTAFYLCASMGQGYSGNTIYFGEGSWLTVV.

The chain carries TRBV25-1 and TRBJ2-3; the match to TRBD2 covers 7 bases. CDR3 length equals 16 residues. CDR1 is MGHDK, CDR2 SYGVNS, per germline. V shed 1 base, J shed 1 base, and the junction held 5 bases outside the gene matches. The CDR3: CASSEWEGRGTDTQYF. The CDR3 region has the DNA TGTGCCAGCAGTGAATGGGAGGGGCGGGGCACAGATACGCAGTATTTT. The variable domain in full, with the rest retrieved from reference TRBV25-1 and TRBJ2-3, is EADIYQTPRYLVIGTGKKITLECSQTMGHDKMYWYQQDPGMELHLIHYSYGVNSTEKGDLSSESTVSRIRTEHFPLTLESARPSHTSQYLCASSEWEGRGTDTQYFGPGTRLTVL.

The gene calls are TRBV19 and TRBJ1-5; D might be TRBD1 (6 bases). Germline CDR1 is LNHDA and CDR2 is SQIVND (reference sequence). V lost 3 bases, J lost 2 bases, and 17 bases lay in between. The CDR3 totals 17 residues. As DNA, the CDR3 is TGTGCCAGTAGTATCCCCTTCAGGGGCGCAGGCAATCAGCCCCAGCATTTT. Protein sequence: CASSIPFRGAGNQPQHF. Based on the CDR3 plus reference TRBV19 and TRBJ1-5, the full variable domain is DGGITQSPKYLFRKEGQNVTLSCEQNLNHDAMYWYRQDPGQGLRLIYYSQIVNDFQKGDIAEGYSVSREKKESFPLTVTSAQKNPTAFYLCASSIPFRGAGNQPQHFGDGTRLSIL.

The genes are TRBV2 and TRBJ2-2; D remains ambiguous. V was cut by 4 bases and J by 6 bases, with 6 bases left in between. CDR3 size: 12 residues. CDR1 is SNHLY, CDR2 FYNNEI, per germline. The CDR3 DNA reads TGTGCCAGCAGTGCTTCAGCCGGGGAGCTGTTTTTT. Its translation is CASSASAGELFF.

The CDR3 nucleotides read TGTGCCAGCAGTGAACCTCAGACAGGAATATTAGATGGCTACACCTTC. The encoded protein is CASSEPQTGILDGYTF. The gene calls are TRBV2 and TRBJ1-2, with D perhaps matching TRBD1 (6 bases). The germline V and J ends were trimmed by 2 bases and 6 bases, with 19 bases remaining between them. The germline CDR1 and CDR2 sequences are SNHLY and FYNNEI. This CDR3 is 16 amino acids long.